One and the same sample provided the 29 T cell receptor beta chains below, sequenced in a study of cytomegalovirus exposure and HLA in healthy donors. This PCR relied on a set of 60 Vbeta primers and 13 Jbeta primers. The assay was immunoSEQ multiplex PCR, and TCRdb's table has in-frame clones only and misses some. Of around 85,000 clones listed, 80% are singletons. Material: PBMCs. These receptors were obtained from a woman in her 50s in good health and CMV-seropositive.

The chain's CDR3 is CASSRTGSSETQYF. The DNA of the CDR3 is TGTGCCAGCAGTCGGACAGGGTCTTCGGAGACCCAGTACTTC. This chain joins TRBV14 and TRBJ2-5; 8 nucleotides line up with TRBD1. The CDR3 spans 14 residues. Germline trimming cut 6 bases from V and 5 bases from J; bases unmatched to any gene: 8. CDR1 and CDR2 from the germline V gene are SGHDN and FVKESK. Supplemented by reference TRBV14 and TRBJ2-5, the full variable domain reads EAGVTQFPSHSVIEKGQTVTLRCDPISGHDNLYWYRRVMGKEIKFLLHFVKESKQDESGMPNNRFLAERTGGTYSTLKVQPAELEDSGVYFCASSRTGSSETQYFGPGTRLLVL.

The chain couples TRBV7-3 to TRBJ2-3; 8 nucleotides agree with TRBD2. Germline-derived CDR1 and CDR2 are SGHTA and FQGTGA. CDR3 length equals 17 residues. Trimming removed 5 bases from V and 5 bases from J; junction bases left unmatched: 15. The CDR3 here is CASSPSPRIAGLDTQYF. The CDR3 region has the DNA TGTGCCAGCAGCCCATCTCCGAGAATAGCGGGGTTAGATACGCAGTATTTT.

The gene calls are TRBV5-4 and TRBJ1-2; TRBD1 might be the D (5 bases). CDR1 is SGHNT, CDR2 YYREEE, per germline (reference sequence). Trimming took off 3 bases at V and 0 bases at J, with 15 bases between the two ends. The CDR3 contains 16 residues. DNA of the CDR3: TGTGCCAGCAGCTCGGGACGGACTAAAGCTAACTATGGCTACACCTTC. This sequence encodes CASSSGRTKANYGYTF.

The J gene is TRBJ2-2, the V gene TRBV10-2; D not certain. Germline V lookup: CDR1 WSHSY, CDR2 SAAADI. The CDR3 sequence is 15 residues long. V lost 4 bases and J lost 5, with 14 bases in between. The CDR3 DNA sequence: TGCGCCAGCAGTGTAGCCGGTGTCGAAACCGGGGAGCTGTTTTTT. It is translated as CASSVAGVETGELFF.

The CDR3 protein is CASSLTGDYGYTF. The CDR3 DNA reads TGTGCCAGCAGCCTTACAGGGGACTATGGCTACACCTTC. The chain couples TRBV6-1 to TRBJ1-2; TRBD1 matches 7 bases. The V segment lost 6 bases and the J segment 3 bases; nucleotides outside the gene matches: 4. Germline CDR1 MNHNS, CDR2 SASEGT. The length of the CDR3 is 13 residues.

The chain is built from TRBV25-1 and TRBJ1-1, with TRBD1 as a possible D gene (6 bases). Trimming stripped 3 bases from V and 0 bases from J, with 11 bases between. From germline, CDR1 is MGHDK and CDR2 SYGVNS. The CDR3 is 15 amino acids. CDR3 sequence: CASSDDRTMNTEAFF. CDR3 bases: TGTGCCAGCAGTGACGACAGGACGATGAACACTGAAGCTTTCTTT.

This clone was seen a handful of times. The chain employs TRBV30 and TRBJ1-3, with D uncertain. There are 12 residues in the CDR3. V lost 8 bases to trimming and J lost 0 bases, with 8 bases between them. Germline V gene sequence: CDR1 GTSNPN, CDR2 SVGIG (reference sequence). This chain's CDR3 is CAGLRSGNTIYF. The CDR3 region has the DNA TGTGCCGGACTACGCTCTGGAAACACCATATATTTT.

The V gene is TRBV2, the J gene TRBJ2-3; possibly TRBD2 for D (5 bases). V gave up 4 bases and J gave up 5 bases, with 16 bases separating them. This CDR3 is built from 15 residues. CDR1 is SNHLY and CDR2 is FYNNEI in the germline V gene. CDR3 residues: CASSAWQAGEDTQYF. CDR3 sequence (DNA): TGTGCCAGCAGTGCATGGCAGGCGGGTGAAGATACGCAGTATTTT.

The chain carries TRBV13 and TRBJ2-1, with D perhaps matching TRBD2 (5 bases). This CDR3 region has 15 residues. From germline, CDR1 is PRHDT and CDR2 FYEKMQ (reference sequence). The ends were cut back, 5 bases at V and 8 bases at J, with 19 bases in the middle. Here the CDR3 DNA reads TGTGCCAGCAGCACACAACTACCCATGGACTATGAGCAGTTCTTC. Its protein is CASSTQLPMDYEQFF.

The V and J genes are TRBV5-4 and TRBJ1-1; perhaps TRBD1 as D (5 bases). The CDR3 is 15 amino acids. Germline CDR1 reads SGHNT; CDR2 reads YYREEE (reference sequence). The V and J ends lost 4 bases and 1 base respectively, with 14 bases between them. The DNA for the CDR3 is TGTGCCAGCAGCCCTCTTCGAAGGGGGAACACTGAAGCTTTCTTT. It is translated as CASSPLRRGNTEAFF.

This chain connects TRBV6-5 to TRBJ1-4; D unclear. V gave up 6 bases and J gave up 5 bases, with 7 bases separating them. Germline V CDR1 and CDR2: MNHEY, SVGAGI. The CDR3 covers 12 residues. The CDR3 sequence is CASRKLNEKLFF. In nucleotides, the CDR3 is TGTGCCAGCAGAAAGCTGAATGAAAAACTGTTTTTT.

The rearrangement links TRBV27 to TRBJ2-7; D perhaps matches TRBD1 (6 bases). Germline V gives CDR1 MNHEY, CDR2 SMNVEV (reference sequence). Trimming removed 3 bases from V and 2 bases from J, with 8 bases in between. The CDR3 runs 13 residues. The CDR3 sequence: CASSFQGPYEQYF. CDR3 in DNA: TGTGCCAGCAGTTTTCAGGGGCCCTACGAGCAGTACTTC.

The chain employs TRBV25-1 and TRBJ1-1; tentatively, D is TRBD1 (5 bases). The CDR3 loop spans 14 amino acids. Trimming removed 3 bases at V and 3 bases at J, with 11 bases between. The germline V gene encodes CDR1 MGHDK and CDR2 SYGVNS. The CDR3 spells CASSDPGGDTEAFF. In DNA, the CDR3 is TGTGCCAGCAGTGATCCGGGGGGGGACACTGAAGCTTTCTTT.

The chain uses TRBV13 and TRBJ2-5; the D is unclear. This CDR3 has 14 residues. Trimming removed 2 bases at V and 5 bases at J, with 12 bases between. CDR1 PRHDT and CDR2 FYEKMQ come from the germline V gene (reference sequence). For the CDR3, the DNA is TGTGCCAGCAGCTTACGTTCGGGTCTGGAGACCCAGTACTTC. It codes for CASSLRSGLETQYF.

The V and J genes are TRBV10-1 and TRBJ2-2; the D is unclear. Germline CDR1 reads WNHNN; CDR2 reads SYGVQD (reference sequence). V shed 6 bases and J shed 2 bases, with 7 bases lying between them. This CDR3 has 13 amino acids. The CDR3 sequence: CASRGSNTGELFF. The CDR3 DNA reads as TGCGCCAGCAGGGGCTCCAACACCGGGGAGCTGTTTTTT.

The chain carries TRBV18 and TRBJ2-3; D is uncertain. The germline V gene encodes CDR1 KGHSH and CDR2 LQKENI. Trimming took off 5 bases at V and 1 base at J, with 16 bases between the two ends. The length of the CDR3 is 16 residues. The chain's CDR3 is CASSSPVLAGTDTQYF. CDR3 bases: TGTGCCAGCTCATCTCCCGTCTTAGCCGGCACAGATACGCAGTATTTT.

The chain uses TRBV9 and TRBJ2-3, with D maybe TRBD2 (8 bases). CDR3 length equals 17 residues. CDR1 and CDR2 (germline): SGDLS, YYNGEE. V lost 0 bases, J lost 2 bases, and 16 bases lay in between. The CDR3 DNA is TGTGCCAGCAGCGTAGCTACGGGAGGGGGCCTCACAGATACGCAGTATTTT. Translated, it gives CASSVATGGGLTDTQYF.

The sample holds a few counts of this clone. The chain links TRBV5-3 to TRBJ2-1, with D possibly TRBD2 on 5 matching bases. TRBV5-3 is recorded as an ORF, its role being uncertain. Trimming cost V 4 bases and J 7 bases, with 9 bases left between them. The CDR3 is 12 amino acids. The CDR3 region has the DNA TGTGCCAGAAGCCGGAGGAGGAATGAGCAGTTCTTC. This sequence encodes CARSRRRNEQFF.

The V and J genes are TRBV15 and TRBJ2-1, with D tentatively TRBD1 (6 bases). Germline V gene lookup returns CDR1 LNHNV and CDR2 YYDKDF (reference sequence). Between the trimmed V and J ends, which lost 5 bases and 8 bases, there was a span of 19 bases. The CDR3 has 15 amino acids. CDR3 region: CATSGAKKQGDEQFF. Written as DNA, the CDR3 is TGTGCCACCAGCGGTGCCAAAAAACAGGGCGATGAGCAGTTCTTC.

The rearrangement joins TRBV2 to TRBJ2-1; TRBD2 might be the D (6 bases). The V end was cut by 6 bases, the J end by 9 bases, with 18 bases between. This CDR3 region has 14 residues. Germline CDR1 and CDR2: SNHLY and FYNNEI. The CDR3 loop is CASRGTLSRGEQFF. The CDR3 DNA reads as TGTGCCAGCAGAGGGACTCTTAGTCGTGGTGAGCAGTTCTTC.

This clone was observed a handful of times. The chain recombines TRBV30 with TRBJ1-1, with D uncertain. V lost 3 bases to trimming and J lost 1 base, with 12 bases between them. Germline CDR1 and CDR2: GTSNPN and SVGIG (reference sequence). The CDR3 sequence is 14 residues long. CDR3: CAWSPLTPNTEAFF. The CDR3 DNA follows: TGTGCCTGGAGCCCTTTGACACCGAACACTGAAGCTTTCTTT.

The rearrangement links TRBV18 to TRBJ1-1, with TRBD1 matching over 7 bases. The CDR3 has 14 residues. Germline V CDR1 and CDR2: KGHSH, LQKENI. Unmatched junction bases numbered 8, after V lost 6 bases and J lost 4 bases. For the CDR3, the DNA is TGTGCCAGCTCTCTCACAGGGGATACCACTGAAGCTTTCTTT. It codes for CASSLTGDTTEAFF.

V usage is TRBV27 and J usage is TRBJ1-1; 7 bases match TRBD1. Germline loops: CDR1 MNHEY, CDR2 SMNVEV (reference sequence). This CDR3 region has 15 residues. J gave up 0 bases and V 1 base, and 2 bases lay outside the gene matches. The CDR3 DNA reads TGTGCCAGCAGTTTATTAGGGACAGTGAACACTGAAGCTTTCTTT. Its translation: CASSLLGTVNTEAFF.

The chain is built from TRBV27 and TRBJ2-1, with D possibly matching TRBD2 (6 bases). The germline CDR1 and CDR2 sequences are MNHEY and SMNVEV (reference sequence). The CDR3 covers 18 residues. V was cut by 2 bases and J by 6 bases, with 23 bases left in between. The DNA of the CDR3 is TGTGCCAGCAGTTTAAACCCCAAGACTAGTTTTGGCTTCAATGAGCAGTTCTTC. Protein product: CASSLNPKTSFGFNEQFF.

The V call is TRBV5-1, the J call TRBJ2-7; 12 nucleotides match TRBD2. With V trimmed by 3 bases and J by 7 bases, 2 bases remained unmatched. This CDR3 region has 13 residues. CDR1 is SGHRS and CDR2 is YFSETQ in the germline V gene. The CDR3 sequence is CASSSGLAGEQYV. CDR3 coding DNA: TGCGCCAGCAGCTCCGGACTAGCGGGGGAGCAGTACGTC.

This sequence joins TRBV6-1 and TRBJ1-2; 8 bases fit TRBD1. The germline V gene has CDR1 MNHNS and CDR2 SASEGT. The CDR3 contains 16 residues. V shed 1 base and J 2 bases; nucleotides not matched to a gene: 6. This CDR3 reads CASSEEGTGANYGYTF. CDR3 bases: TGTGCCAGCAGTGAAGAGGGGACAGGTGCAAACTATGGCTACACCTTC.

This chain connects TRBV29-1 to TRBJ2-5; 11 bases align to TRBD2. Germline V CDR1 and CDR2: SQVTM, ANQGSEA. This CDR3 has 17 residues. J lost 6 bases, V lost 4 bases, and 16 bases had no gene match. In DNA form, the CDR3 reads TGCAGCGTTGGTATGTTAGCGGGAGGGTTTCTGGCCAAGACCCAGTACTTC. Residues: CSVGMLAGGFLAKTQYF.

This clone occurred a few times. V usage is TRBV6-5 and J usage is TRBJ2-7; D ambiguous. Per germline, CDR1 MNHEY and CDR2 SVGAGI. Between the trimmed V and J ends, which lost 2 bases and 0 bases, there was a span of 8 bases. The CDR3 totals 14 residues. CDR3 nucleotides: TGTGCCAGCAGTTACGGCAGGTACTCCTACGAGCAGTACGTC. This codes for CASSYGRYSYEQYV.

This rearrangement joins TRBV5-1 to TRBJ2-1; 10 bases match TRBD2. Trimming took 4 bases from V and 4 from J; bases not matched to a gene: 8. CDR1 is SGHRS and CDR2 is YFSETQ in the germline V gene. This CDR3 has 16 amino acids. The CDR3 nucleotides are TGCGCCAGCAGCGCCGGAGCGGGAGGGTATTACAATGAGCAGTTCTTC. Protein product: CASSAGAGGYYNEQFF.